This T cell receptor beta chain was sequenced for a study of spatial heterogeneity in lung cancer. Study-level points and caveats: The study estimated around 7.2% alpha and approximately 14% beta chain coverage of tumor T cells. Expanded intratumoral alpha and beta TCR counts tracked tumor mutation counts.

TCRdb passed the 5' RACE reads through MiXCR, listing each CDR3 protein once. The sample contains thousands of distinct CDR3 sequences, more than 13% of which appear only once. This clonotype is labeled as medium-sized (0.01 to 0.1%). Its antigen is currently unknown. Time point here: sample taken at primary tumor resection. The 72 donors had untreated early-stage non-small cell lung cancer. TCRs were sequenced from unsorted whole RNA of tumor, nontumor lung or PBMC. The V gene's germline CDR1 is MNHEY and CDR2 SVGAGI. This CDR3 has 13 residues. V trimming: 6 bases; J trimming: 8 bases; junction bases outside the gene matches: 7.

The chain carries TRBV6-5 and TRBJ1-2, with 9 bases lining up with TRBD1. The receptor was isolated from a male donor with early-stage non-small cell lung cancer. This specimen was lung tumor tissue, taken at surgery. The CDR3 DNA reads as TGTGCCAGCAGGGAACAGGGGGCAAGGGGCTACACCTTC. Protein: CASREQGARGYTF.